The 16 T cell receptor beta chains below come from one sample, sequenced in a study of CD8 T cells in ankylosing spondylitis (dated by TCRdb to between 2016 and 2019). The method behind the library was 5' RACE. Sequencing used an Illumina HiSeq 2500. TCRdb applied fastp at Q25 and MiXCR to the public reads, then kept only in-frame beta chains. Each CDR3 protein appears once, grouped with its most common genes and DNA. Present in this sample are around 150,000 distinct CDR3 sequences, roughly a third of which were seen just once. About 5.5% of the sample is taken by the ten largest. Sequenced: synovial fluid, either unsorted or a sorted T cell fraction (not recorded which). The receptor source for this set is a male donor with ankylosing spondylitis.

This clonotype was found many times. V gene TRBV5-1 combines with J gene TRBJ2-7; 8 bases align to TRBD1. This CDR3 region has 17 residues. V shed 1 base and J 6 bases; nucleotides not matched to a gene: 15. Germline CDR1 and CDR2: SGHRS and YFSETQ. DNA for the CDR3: TGCGCCAGCAGCTTGAGCCCCGGACAGGGAACGTTGGGCGAGCAGTACTTC. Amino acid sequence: CASSLSPGQGTLGEQYF.

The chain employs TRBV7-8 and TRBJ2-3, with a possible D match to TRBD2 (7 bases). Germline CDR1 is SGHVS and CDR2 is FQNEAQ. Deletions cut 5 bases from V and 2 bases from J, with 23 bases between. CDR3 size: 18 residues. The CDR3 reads CASSLTGGGPGITDTQYF. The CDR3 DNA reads TGTGCCAGCAGCCTCACTGGGGGGGGCCCGGGGATCACAGATACGCAGTATTTT.

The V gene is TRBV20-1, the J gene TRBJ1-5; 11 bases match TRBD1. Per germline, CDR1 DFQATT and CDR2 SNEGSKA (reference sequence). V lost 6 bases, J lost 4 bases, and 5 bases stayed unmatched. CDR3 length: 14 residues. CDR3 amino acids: CSAAGQGANQPQHF. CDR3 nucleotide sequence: TGCAGTGCCGCTGGACAGGGGGCGAATCAGCCCCAGCATTTT.

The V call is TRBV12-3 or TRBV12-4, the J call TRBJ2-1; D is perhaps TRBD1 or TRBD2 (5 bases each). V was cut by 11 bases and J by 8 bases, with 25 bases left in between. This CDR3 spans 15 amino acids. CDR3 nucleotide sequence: TGTGCCTCTTGCGGGCCCCTAGGGGTTCAGGATGAGCAGTTCTTC. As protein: CASCGPLGVQDEQFF.

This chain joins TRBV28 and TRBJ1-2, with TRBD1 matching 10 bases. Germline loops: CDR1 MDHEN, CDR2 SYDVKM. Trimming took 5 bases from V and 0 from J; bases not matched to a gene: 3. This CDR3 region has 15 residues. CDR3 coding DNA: TGTGCCAGCAGTCAGACAGGGGGCACTAACTATGGCTACACCTTC. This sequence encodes CASSQTGGTNYGYTF.

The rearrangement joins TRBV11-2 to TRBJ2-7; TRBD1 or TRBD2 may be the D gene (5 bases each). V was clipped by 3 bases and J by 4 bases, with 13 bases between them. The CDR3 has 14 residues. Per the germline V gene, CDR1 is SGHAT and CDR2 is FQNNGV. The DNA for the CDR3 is TGTGCCAGCAGCTTTACCGGGACGCTTTACGAGCAGTACTTC. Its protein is CASSFTGTLYEQYF.

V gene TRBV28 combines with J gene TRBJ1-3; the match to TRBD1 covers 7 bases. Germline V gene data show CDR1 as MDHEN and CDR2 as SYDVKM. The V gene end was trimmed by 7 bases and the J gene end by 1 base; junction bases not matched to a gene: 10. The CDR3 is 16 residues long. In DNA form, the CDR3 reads TGTGCCAGCACCGCGGACAGGAGGAGATCTGGAAACACCATATATTTT. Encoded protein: CASTADRRRSGNTIYF.

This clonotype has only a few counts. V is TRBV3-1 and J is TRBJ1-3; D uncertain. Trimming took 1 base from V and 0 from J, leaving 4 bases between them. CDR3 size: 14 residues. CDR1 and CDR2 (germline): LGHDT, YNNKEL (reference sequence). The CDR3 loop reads CASSQVHSGNTIYF. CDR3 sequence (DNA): TGTGCCAGCAGCCAAGTCCACTCTGGAAACACCATATATTTT.

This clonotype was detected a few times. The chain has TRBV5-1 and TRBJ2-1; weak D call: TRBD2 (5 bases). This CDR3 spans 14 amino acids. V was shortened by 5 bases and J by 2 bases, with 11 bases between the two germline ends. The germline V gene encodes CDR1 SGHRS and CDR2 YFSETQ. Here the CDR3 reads CASRTAETYNEQFF. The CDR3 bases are TGCGCCAGCAGAACAGCGGAAACCTACAATGAGCAGTTCTTC.

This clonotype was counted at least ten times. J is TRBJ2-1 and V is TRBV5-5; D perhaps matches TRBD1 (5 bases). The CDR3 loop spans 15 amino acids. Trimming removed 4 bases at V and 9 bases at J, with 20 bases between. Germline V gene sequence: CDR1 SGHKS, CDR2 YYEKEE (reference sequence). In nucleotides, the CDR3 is TGTGCCAGCAGCGTAGACAGTTTAGGAACGGGTGAGCAGTTCTTC. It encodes CASSVDSLGTGEQFF.

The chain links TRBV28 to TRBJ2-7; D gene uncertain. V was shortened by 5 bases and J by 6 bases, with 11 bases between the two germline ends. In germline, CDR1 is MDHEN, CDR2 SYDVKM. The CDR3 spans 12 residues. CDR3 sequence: CASSRNAPEQYF. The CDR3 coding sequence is TGTGCCAGCAGTCGGAACGCACCCGAGCAGTACTTC. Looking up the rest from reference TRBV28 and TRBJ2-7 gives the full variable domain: DVKVTQSSRYLVKRTGEKVFLECVQDMDHENMFWYRQDPGLGLRLIYFSYDVKMKEKGDIPEGYSVSREKKERFSLILESASTNQTSMYLCASSRNAPEQYFGPGTRLTVT.

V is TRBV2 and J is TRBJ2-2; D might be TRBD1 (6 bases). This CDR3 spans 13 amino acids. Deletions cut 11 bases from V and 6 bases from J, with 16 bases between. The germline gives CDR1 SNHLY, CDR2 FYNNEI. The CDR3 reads CAGRTELAGELFF. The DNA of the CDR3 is TGTGCCGGCCGGACAGAACTCGCCGGGGAGCTGTTTTTT.

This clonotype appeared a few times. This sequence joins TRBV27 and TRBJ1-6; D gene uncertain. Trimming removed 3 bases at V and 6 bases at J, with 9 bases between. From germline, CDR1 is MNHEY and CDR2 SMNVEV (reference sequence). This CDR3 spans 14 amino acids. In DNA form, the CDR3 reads TGTGCCAGCAGTTTGAATCAGGCTAATTCACCCCTCCACTTT. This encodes CASSLNQANSPLHF.

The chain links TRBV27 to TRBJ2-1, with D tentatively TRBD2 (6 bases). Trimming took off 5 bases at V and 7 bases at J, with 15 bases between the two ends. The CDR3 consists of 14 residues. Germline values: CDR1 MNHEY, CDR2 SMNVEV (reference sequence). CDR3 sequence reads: CASSRIGSGNEQFF. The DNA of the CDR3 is TGTGCCAGCAGTCGTATCGGGAGTGGAAATGAGCAGTTCTTC.

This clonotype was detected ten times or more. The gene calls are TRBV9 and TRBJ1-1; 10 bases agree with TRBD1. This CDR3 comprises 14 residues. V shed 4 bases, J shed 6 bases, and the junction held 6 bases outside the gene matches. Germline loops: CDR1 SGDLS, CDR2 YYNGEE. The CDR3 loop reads CASSQGTGVAEAFF. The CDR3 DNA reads TGTGCCAGCAGCCAAGGGACAGGGGTGGCTGAAGCTTTCTTT.

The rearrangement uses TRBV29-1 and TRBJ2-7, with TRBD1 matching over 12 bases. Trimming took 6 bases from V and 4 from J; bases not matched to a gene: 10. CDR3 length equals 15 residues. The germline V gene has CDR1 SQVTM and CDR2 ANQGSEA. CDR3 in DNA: TGCAGCGTCGTTACCGGGACAGGGGGCACGTACGAGCAGTACTTC. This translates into CSVVTGTGGTYEQYF.